These T cell receptor beta chains were read from a single sample in a study of T cell changes during pregnancy in multiple sclerosis. Here immunoSEQ multiplex PCR was the method, and the copy in TCRdb shows in-frame clones only, minus some. Of 26,000 or so clones listed, about nine tenths are singletons. The sequencing here drew on CD4+ T cells from peripheral blood mononuclear cells, taken in the first trimester of pregnancy. Source of these receptors: a female donor in good health, enrolled as a control in a pregnancy study. The CDR3 runs from the conserved cysteine through the conserved F or W. Each record gives: V gene, D gene, CDR3 protein. D genes are given only for firm matches.

v_call: TRBV18; d_call: .; cdr3_aa: CASSPGGGEDTQYF
v_call: TRBV29-1; d_call: .; cdr3_aa: CSVRRQGGEKLFF
v_call: TRBV6-1; d_call: TRBD1; cdr3_aa: CASMSTGGREKLFF
v_call: TRBV5-1; d_call: TRBD2; cdr3_aa: CASSLAEPGGPGDTQYF
v_call: TRBV6-6; d_call: TRBD2; cdr3_aa: CASSSPTSGSSYEQYF
v_call: TRBV28; d_call: .; cdr3_aa: CASGLTSPRGTEAFF
v_call: TRBV5-1; d_call: TRBD1; cdr3_aa: CASSTDGQGSYEQYF
v_call: TRBV7-2; d_call: .; cdr3_aa: CASSPLGAGRWTGELFF
v_call: TRBV6-5; d_call: .; cdr3_aa: CASSPKTELNTEAFF
v_call: TRBV5-1; d_call: .; cdr3_aa: CASSLAGARDEKLFF
v_call: TRBV7-8; d_call: TRBD2; cdr3_aa: CASSLEAGGRTDTQYF
v_call: TRBV5-6; d_call: .; cdr3_aa: CASSLASQETQYF
v_call: TRBV6-5; d_call: TRBD2; cdr3_aa: CASRRTSGTFEQYF
v_call: TRBV11-2; d_call: .; cdr3_aa: CASSPKLFRGRDTQYF
v_call: TRBV4-3; d_call: TRBD2; cdr3_aa: CASSRQVAGGSTDTQYF
v_call: TRBV28; d_call: .; cdr3_aa: CASSYLSGELFF
v_call: TRBV6-5; d_call: TRBD2; cdr3_aa: CASHRLAGGPDTQYF
v_call: TRBV28; d_call: TRBD1; cdr3_aa: CASRAGTGLYEQYF
v_call: TRBV2; d_call: TRBD1; cdr3_aa: CASSSGGNQPQHF
v_call: TRBV5-1; d_call: TRBD1; cdr3_aa: CASRGQVNTGELFF
v_call: TRBV28; d_call: .; cdr3_aa: CASSLPMNTEAFF
v_call: TRBV19; d_call: TRBD2; cdr3_aa: CASSRTSDYEQYF
v_call: TRBV19; d_call: .; cdr3_aa: CASSIIEGTEAFF
v_call: TRBV7-2; d_call: .; cdr3_aa: CASTAGGTSIYNEQFF
v_call: TRBV28; d_call: TRBD2; cdr3_aa: CASSLGSGPYNEQFF
v_call: TRBV28; d_call: .; cdr3_aa: CASSFRAWRDTGELFF
v_call: TRBV5-6; d_call: TRBD2; cdr3_aa: CASSLSGRTDNEQFF
v_call: TRBV6-5; d_call: .; cdr3_aa: CASRPRTGNQPQHF
v_call: TRBV6-1; d_call: .; cdr3_aa: CASSEGLQGNEQYF
v_call: TRBV21-1; d_call: .; cdr3_aa: CASSKEPAQRLNYGYTF
v_call: TRBV7-9; d_call: .; cdr3_aa: CASSLKGANQNIQYF
v_call: TRBV28; d_call: .; cdr3_aa: CASSRADSRGVDEAFF
v_call: TRBV2; d_call: TRBD2; cdr3_aa: CASSVASGIGETQYF
v_call: TRBV10-3; d_call: TRBD1; cdr3_aa: CAISRTGDDGYTF
v_call: TRBV19; d_call: .; cdr3_aa: CASRDMGEKLFF
v_call: TRBV7-2; d_call: TRBD2; cdr3_aa: CASSYSAVREQNIQYF
v_call: TRBV2; d_call: .; cdr3_aa: CASSEQGMNEQYF
v_call: TRBV21-1; d_call: .; cdr3_aa: CASSPRIGTGIVYSNQPQHF
v_call: TRBV28; d_call: .; cdr3_aa: CASSLLQGMDTEAFF